This TCR beta chain originates from a study of T cell changes during pregnancy in multiple sclerosis. Using immunoSEQ multiplex PCR, the repertoire was profiled, and TCRdb retains in-frame clones only, with some absent. The table has approximately 130,000 clones, less than 97% seen once. The length of the CDR3 is 17 residues. With 5 bases clipped from V and 0 bases from J, the junction kept 12 bases outside the gene matches. Germline V gene lookup returns CDR1 SEHNR and CDR2 FQNEAQ (reference sequence). This TCR was recovered from a female donor with multiple sclerosis, enrolled in a pregnancy study. This specimen was peripheral blood, taken after pregnancy. J is TRBJ1-1 and V is TRBV7-9; 7 bases align to TRBD1. CDR3: CASSPAGHRGLNTEAFF. CDR3 coding DNA: TGTGCCAGCAGCCCAGCGGGCCACAGGGGCCTGAACACTGAAGCTTTCTTT.